This TCR beta chain was captured by sequencing in a study of blood T cell repertoires in COVID-19. Study at large: Donors in the United States, Italy and Spain gave samples during acute or convalescent COVID-19. PBMCs, B-cell-depleted T cells, or T cells provided the cDNA or gDNA that made up the material.

As handled by the study authors: Nucleated cell number was recorded as an estimate derived from reference gene primer amplification. Generated by immunoSEQ multiplex PCR, the TCRdb table keeps only in-frame clones and is missing some. That table supplies the V and J calls and clone size; D and trimming were determined from the DNA. The repertoire holds some 300,000 clones, with approximately 80% as singletons. The CDR3 is made up of 15 amino acids. V was shortened by 3 bases and J by 6 bases, with 14 bases between the two germline ends. Germline CDR1 reads SNHLY; CDR2 reads FYNNEI. The sample was peripheral blood. The rearrangement uses TRBV2 and TRBJ1-4; D remains unclear. This receptor was obtained from a woman between 50 and 59 years old with active or convalescent COVID-19. The DNA for the CDR3 is TGTGCCAGCAGTGACAGTGGGGAGGGAGATGAAAAACTGTTTTTT. Translating it yields CASSDSGEGDEKLFF.